The sequence of this T cell receptor beta chain was determined in a study of T cells in Graves' hyperthyroidism and ophthalmopathy. Study background: At the time of initial diagnosis and before any treatment, peripheral blood was collected.

Every diagnosis used clinical symptoms, serum thyroxine and TRAb, thyroid ultrasound and orbital computed tomography. Isolation of PBMCs was performed on about 10 ml fresh peripheral blood. This clonotype was counted many times. This CDR3 spans 14 amino acids. J gave up 5 bases and V 3 bases, and 1 base lay outside the gene matches. From RNA transcripts, TCR beta CDR3 regions were amplified. An initial round of RT-PCR targeting the TCR CDR3 relied on the HTBI primer set. Each CDR3 protein gets one entry after TCRdb re-called the multiplex PCR reads with MiXCR. Among some 600,000 distinct CDR3 sequences, 11% to 15% were seen once, and the ten largest hold 4.5% to 6%.

The receptor comes from a woman in her twenties or thirties with Graves' hyperthyroidism that later progressed to Graves' ophthalmopathy. This chain uses TRBV12-3 or TRBV12-4 with TRBJ2-5; 12 bases align to TRBD2. The sequencing input was blood. CDR3 residues: CASSLTSGSETQYF. CDR3 DNA sequence: TGTGCCAGCAGTTTGACTAGCGGGAGCGAGACCCAGTACTTC.